This TCR beta chain was recorded in a study of blood T cell repertoires in COVID-19 (dated by TCRdb to between 2020 and 2021). For the study in its entirety: Samples from collaborators originated in the United States, Italy and Spain and spanned both the acute and convalescent phases of COVID-19. The prospective study material was composed of cDNA or gDNA derived from T cells, B-cell-depleted T cells, or PBMCs. A freely available public database, intended as a resource for researchers studying the immune response to SARS-CoV-2, is where the repertoires were released. Nearly every sample came with metadata listing a de-identified subject ID, COVID-19 status, age in years and sex. The samples were drawn from the first 160 participants of the ongoing ImmuneRACE study and from 1,254 subjects provided by 6 global collaborators. Deeply sampled blood TCRbeta repertoires from subjects exposed to, actively infected with, or recovered from COVID-19 were included in the dataset. HLA class I and class II types, where available, came from metadata supplied by the sample provider rather than from assay-based typing. Paper-wide results and their limitations: The quantity of clinical and demographic metadata differed by source and by participant and was supplied without curation.

As for this clone: It lacks a known antigen. Per-base quality was not reported, and no clone a single base away is much larger than it.

One collaborating source in Seattle enrolled patients while the patients were actively infected and followed the patients over time throughout the course of disease. Collaborating institutions collected whole blood in K2EDTA tubes following their own protocols. Collaborator samples were shipped for TCRbeta analysis as frozen whole blood, isolated PBMCs, or DNA extracted from either sample type. The immunoSEQ Assay, a bias-controlled multiplex PCR, was used to amplify TCRbeta CDR3 regions from genomic DNA. In the source study's methods: The number of nucleated cells in each sample was estimated from the amplification of reference gene primers within the assay. Sequence reads were collapsed and filtered to measure the absolute abundance of every unique TCRbeta CDR3 rearrangement. For each sample, productive Simpson clonality was calculated as the square root of Simpson's diversity index across productive rearrangements. The table comes from immuneACCESS by way of TCRdb, which keeps in-frame sequences with V and J called. Part of the clones is missing from these tables; in studies checked, under half for an unresolved V gene and the rest for unknown reasons. V, J and clone size derive from that table, while D and trimming were established from the DNA sequence. The sample data list some 130,000 clones, and about 89% of these were observed just once. The ten largest clones represent about 4.5% of the sample.

At the junction V is shortened by 8 bases and J by 7 bases; bases outside the gene matches: 6. The CDR3 has 13 amino acids, counting the end cysteine and phenylalanine. Only the CDR3 DNA stays, 39 bases, in frame from base 1. This clonotype originated in a man aged 55-75 years with COVID-19, enrolled during active disease. Sequencing input: peripheral blood. The chain is assembled from TRBV12-3 or TRBV12-4 and TRBJ2-1, with 9 central nucleotides matching TRBD1. The nucleotides are TGTGCCAGCCGGACAGGGGCCGAGAATGAGCAGTTCTTC. Protein translation: CASRTGAENEQFF.